This T cell receptor (beta chain) was observed in a study of cytomegalovirus exposure and HLA in healthy donors. The study's findings and limits: Among TCR sequences, most were rare, though some public TCRs appeared in many donors.

PCR primers comprised 60 Vbeta and 13 Jbeta primers. Clones were sequenced by immunoSEQ multiplex PCR, and TCRdb holds only the in-frame ones, with some missing. The sample holds about 150,000 clones, more than 75% seen once. Germline CDR1 reads LGHNA; CDR2 reads YSLEER. The CDR3 runs to 15 residues. Losses at the gene ends were 4 bases for V and 3 bases for J; bases not matched to a gene: 7. A note on this clone: The antigen is undetermined.

J is TRBJ1-1 and V is TRBV4-3; 8 nucleotides agree with TRBD1. This TCR derives from a woman aged 50 to 60 in good health and CMV-seropositive. Sequencing was carried out using PBMCs. This CDR3 reads CASSRGQGRDTEAFF. The CDR3 bases are TGCGCCAGCAGCCGCGGACAGGGTCGAGACACTGAAGCTTTCTTT.